These 7 T cell receptor beta chains came from one sample sequenced in a study of cytomegalovirus exposure and HLA in healthy donors (dated by TCRdb to between 2016 and 2019). Library preparation used the immunoSEQ multiplex PCR assay. TCRdb provides this immuneACCESS table in a form limited to in-frame rearrangements. Some clones are lacking; in checked studies, under half of them reflect an unresolved V gene, and why the rest are absent is not known. The table for this sample lists more than 250,000 clones; roughly nine tenths of them were counted only once. The ten largest clones add up to 1.2% of the sample. The specimen was PBMCs. These receptors all stem from a woman aged 25 to 45 in good health and CMV-seropositive.

This chain links TRBV15 with TRBJ2-7, with 8 bases that match TRBD1. With V trimmed by 5 bases and J by 7 bases, 13 bases remained unmatched. The CDR3 length is 15 residues. CDR1 LNHNV and CDR2 YYDKDF come from the germline V gene (reference sequence). The CDR3 reads CATSGAGTGLSEQYF. For the CDR3, the DNA is TGTGCCACCAGCGGAGCAGGGACAGGACTAAGTGAGCAGTACTTC.

The chain combines TRBV2 with TRBJ1-6, with 8 nucleotides matching TRBD1. The CDR3 is 15 amino acids. Trimming cost V 6 bases and J 8 bases; bases outside gene matches: 9. Germline CDR1 reads SNHLY; CDR2 reads FYNNEI. As DNA, the CDR3 is TGTGCCAGCAGCCCCGAGGGACAGGCAGATTCACCCCTCCACTTT. Translated: CASSPEGQADSPLHF.

This chain joins TRBV7-9 and TRBJ2-7, with D maybe TRBD2 (6 bases). The CDR3 has 14 amino acids. The germline V gene encodes CDR1 SEHNR and CDR2 FQNEAQ (reference sequence). V lost 5 bases, J lost 3 bases, and 14 bases lay in between. CDR3 sequence (DNA): TGTGCCAGCAGCCCGGGAGAGGGCGGCTACGAGCAGTACTTC. It codes for CASSPGEGGYEQYF.

J is TRBJ1-5 and V is TRBV6-1; a possible D gene is TRBD1 (6 bases). CDR3 size: 16 residues. With 1 base removed from V and 6 bases from J, the gap between germline ends came to 16 bases. Germline V CDR1 and CDR2: MNHNS, SASEGT. The CDR3 is CASSEETGWIGQPQHF. CDR3 bases: TGTGCCAGCAGTGAAGAGACAGGTTGGATAGGTCAGCCCCAGCATTTT.

The chain couples TRBV28 to TRBJ2-7; 11 bases map to TRBD1. The V gene end was trimmed by 8 bases and the J gene end by 0 bases; junction bases not matched to a gene: 9. The CDR3 sequence is 16 residues long. Germline V lookup: CDR1 MDHEN, CDR2 SYDVKM. The CDR3, as DNA: TGTGCCAGCGGTGGACAGGGGGCAAGTTTCTCCTACGAGCAGTACTTC. This codes for CASGGQGASFSYEQYF.

The chain couples TRBV9 to TRBJ1-2; weak D call: TRBD1 (5 bases). The CDR3 is 13 residues long. V was pared by 4 bases and J by 3 bases, with 10 bases between. Germline assignment: CDR1 SGDLS and CDR2 YYNGEE. The CDR3 DNA reads as TGTGCCAGCAGCCGATCGGGGGACTATGGCTACACCTTC. Its translation: CASSRSGDYGYTF.

This rearrangement joins TRBV2 to TRBJ1-5, with 8 positions matching TRBD1. Looked up from germline, CDR1 is SNHLY and CDR2 is FYNNEI. V shed 5 bases, J shed 3 bases, and the junction held 9 bases outside the gene matches. The CDR3 contains 16 residues. The CDR3 sequence is CASSLMGQDINQPQHF. CDR3 bases: TGTGCCAGCAGTCTGATGGGACAGGACATCAATCAGCCCCAGCATTTT.